The present T cell receptor (beta chain) was sequenced within a study of cytomegalovirus exposure and HLA in healthy donors. As concerns this clone: What it recognizes is unknown.

The CDR3 runs 15 residues. Germline CDR1 and CDR2: SGHRS and YFSETQ. Primers included in the PCR were 60 Vbeta and 13 Jbeta primers. The assay was immunoSEQ multiplex PCR, and TCRdb's table has in-frame clones only and misses some. The repertoire holds roughly 200,000 clones, about four fifths seen once, with 0.5% in the top ten. Study findings and constraints: As a later analysis showed, a missense DCLRE1C variant was linked to trimming of TCR beta V- and J-genes. Evidence from a later analysis indicated that most CMV-associated TCR beta chains looked HLA-restricted.

Though nominally healthy at sampling, donors likely had unrecorded immune exposures. Sequences were obtained from PBMCs. V and J are TRBV5-1 and TRBJ2-5, with 7 bases lining up with TRBD1. The J call may not be correct, given that the DNA end is closer to TRBJ2-7. The receptor was derived from a woman between 45 and 60 years old in good health and CMV-seronegative. CDR3 loop: CASSSRDRGSYEQYF. CDR3 sequence (DNA): TGCGCCAGCAGCTCCCGGGACAGAGGCTCCTACGAGCAGTACTTC.